The following is a TCR beta chain sequence with its context. Original data processing: By means of reference gene primer amplification, nucleated cell counts were estimated. Sequencing was performed with immunoSEQ multiplex PCR; in TCRdb, only in-frame clones are kept and a portion is missing. V, J and clone size are taken as reported in that table, and D and trimming were inferred from the DNA itself. The sample yields about 70,000 clones, roughly 84% seen once. This specimen belongs to a study of blood T cell repertoires in COVID-19. Study summary: Whether acute or convalescent, the COVID-19 samples came from the United States, Italy and Spain. T cells, B-cell-depleted T cells, or PBMCs supplied cDNA or gDNA.

Trimming took off 1 base at V and 8 bases at J, with 14 bases between the two ends. This CDR3 comprises 14 residues. From germline, CDR1 is WSHSY and CDR2 SAAADI. The sequence derives from a woman aged 18-35 years with acute or convalescent COVID-19. The chain couples TRBV10-2 to TRBJ1-2; D gene unclear. The material sequenced was peripheral blood. The CDR3: CASSEFGPLEGYTF. DNA of the CDR3: TGCGCCAGCAGTGAGTTTGGGCCCCTTGAGGGCTACACCTTC.